Shown below are 23 T cell receptor beta chains from a single sample sequenced in a study of cytomegalovirus exposure and HLA in healthy donors. The PCR was carried out with 60 Vbeta primers and 13 Jbeta primers. Here immunoSEQ multiplex PCR was the method, and the copy in TCRdb shows in-frame clones only, minus some. The table shows fewer than 200,000 clones, with 80% to 85% occurring only once. The sample comprised PBMCs. The receptors were gathered from a human donor in good health.

The chain combines TRBV20-1 with TRBJ1-6; TRBD1 matches at 7 bases. The CDR3 spans 11 residues. CDR1 and CDR2 from the germline V gene are DFQATT and SNEGSKA (reference sequence). The V and J ends lost 1 base and 14 bases, in that order; junction bases with no gene match: 2. The CDR3: CSARGQGTLHF. CDR3 DNA: TGCAGTGCTAGAGGACAGGGAACCCTCCACTTT.

This rearrangement joins TRBV10-3 to TRBJ1-1; tentatively, D is TRBD1 (5 bases). V was cut by 2 bases and J by 1 base, with 5 bases left in between. Germline assignment: CDR1 ENHRY and CDR2 SYGVKD. The CDR3 sequence is 13 residues long. This CDR3 is CAISERGNTEAFF. CDR3 sequence (DNA): TGTGCCATCAGTGAGAGGGGGAACACTGAAGCTTTCTTT.

The V and J genes are TRBV11-2 and TRBJ2-3, with 8 bases fitting TRBD1. The CDR3 is 16 amino acids. Germline trimming cut 3 bases from V and 1 base from J; bases unmatched to any gene: 6. Looked up from germline, CDR1 is SGHAT and CDR2 is FQNNGV. As DNA, the CDR3 is TGTGCCAGCAGCTTGGGAAGGGACAGGCGCACAGATACGCAGTATTTT. Translation: CASSLGRDRRTDTQYF.

This chain joins TRBV2 and TRBJ2-2; TRBD2 matches at 8 bases. This CDR3 region has 17 residues. Looked up from germline, CDR1 is SNHLY and CDR2 is FYNNEI. V lost 3 bases and J lost 4; bases outside the gene matches: 10. The CDR3 DNA reads as TGTGCCAGCAGTGATTCGGCGGGGGGACATGGCACCGGGGAGCTGTTTTTT. Translated, it gives CASSDSAGGHGTGELFF.

The chain employs TRBV6-5 and TRBJ2-1; D uncertain. Germline values: CDR1 MNHEY, CDR2 SVGAGI. V was clipped by 2 bases and J by 5 bases, with 10 bases between them. This CDR3 is 14 amino acids long. The CDR3 coding sequence is TGTGCCAGCAGTTACGAGACGGGTGACAATGAGCAGTTCTTC. Translation: CASSYETGDNEQFF.

The CDR3 nucleotides read TGTGCCAGCAGCCCCTGGGACACTAATGAAGCTTTCTTT. Translated: CASSPWDTNEAFF. This rearrangement joins TRBV11-2 to TRBJ1-1, with D tentatively TRBD1 (6 bases). Germline-derived CDR1 and CDR2 are SGHAT and FQNNGV. This CDR3 comprises 13 residues. V lost 5 bases and J 7 bases, leaving 14 bases between the germline ends.

This chain joins TRBV27 and TRBJ1-5; D call uncertain. Germline lookup yields CDR1 MNHEY and CDR2 SMNVEV (reference sequence). The CDR3 spans 13 residues. V was pared by 5 bases and J by 1 base, with 6 bases between. This chain's CDR3 is CASSIMSNQPQHF. The DNA of the CDR3 is TGTGCCAGCAGTATTATGAGCAATCAGCCCCAGCATTTT.

V and J are TRBV15 and TRBJ1-3; the D gene is possibly TRBD1 (6 bases). Deletions cut 3 bases from V and 0 bases from J, with 9 bases between. Per the germline V gene, CDR1 is LNHNV and CDR2 is YYDKDF (reference sequence). The CDR3 contains 15 residues. The CDR3 region is CATSRDRLSGNTIYF. DNA of the CDR3: TGTGCCACCAGCAGGGACAGACTCTCTGGAAACACCATATATTTT.

V gene TRBV5-1 combines with J gene TRBJ1-3, with D possibly being TRBD1 (6 bases). Germline V lookup: CDR1 SGHRS, CDR2 YFSETQ. The V end was cut by 0 bases, the J end by 2 bases, with 12 bases between. The CDR3 spans 16 residues. CDR3 in amino acids: CASSLEVAGAGNTIYF. The CDR3 bases are TGCGCCAGCAGCTTGGAGGTGGCAGGGGCTGGAAACACCATATATTTT. Supplemented by reference TRBV5-1 and TRBJ1-3, the full variable domain reads KAGVTQTPRYLIKTRGQQVTLSCSPISGHRSVSWYQQTPGQGLQFLFEYFSETQRNKGNFPGRFSGRQFSNSRSEMNVSTLELGDSALYLCASSLEVAGAGNTIYFGEGSWLTVV.

Details on this clone: At one end the junction does not follow the germline gene, possibly because of a read error. This rearrangement joins TRBV29-1 to TRBJ2-1; possible D gene TRBD1, 6 bases. The CDR3 runs to 14 residues. Germline CDR1 and CDR2: SQVTM and ANQGSEA. CDR3 sequence: CSIESDRTYNEQFF. The CDR3 nucleotides are TGCAGCATTGAATCGGACAGAACCTACAATGAGCAGTTCTTC.

The gene calls are TRBV2 and TRBJ2-3; 12 bases align to TRBD2. This CDR3 has 15 amino acids. Unmatched junction bases numbered 3, after V lost 3 bases and J lost 5 bases. CDR1 and CDR2 from the germline V gene are SNHLY and FYNNEI. CDR3 in DNA: TGTGCCAGCAGTGAGGTACTAGCGGGGGGAGATACGCAGTATTTT. Protein product: CASSEVLAGGDTQYF.

This clone showed up just once. V gene TRBV7-6 combines with J gene TRBJ2-7, with D possibly matching TRBD2 (5 bases). Trimming stripped 6 bases from V and 0 bases from J, with 12 bases between. The CDR3 contains 14 residues. The germline CDR1 and CDR2 sequences are SGHVS and FNYEAQ. Here the CDR3 DNA reads TGTGCCAGCAGTTCTCCCGGGAACTCCTACGAGCAGTACTTC. Its translation is CASSSPGNSYEQYF.

This sequence joins TRBV19 and TRBJ2-6; TRBD2 might be the D (6 bases). CDR3 length: 15 residues. CDR1 LNHDA and CDR2 SQIVND come from the germline V gene (reference sequence). Trimming left V 8 bases short and J 3 bases short, with 14 bases between. The chain's CDR3 is CASSPRRGGANVLTF. CDR3 DNA: TGTGCCAGTTCCCCCCGGAGGGGTGGGGCCAACGTCCTGACTTTC.

The V call is TRBV7-9, the J call TRBJ2-5, with 7 bases identical to TRBD1. This CDR3 contains 18 residues. V lost 5 bases and J lost 5; bases outside the gene matches: 20. Germline CDR1 and CDR2: SEHNR and FQNEAQ (reference sequence). For the CDR3, the DNA is TGTGCCAGCAGCACTTACGGGGCGATGACAGGGACAGTGGAGACCCAGTACTTC. The encoded protein is CASSTYGAMTGTVETQYF.

V is TRBV10-3 and J is TRBJ2-3; D ambiguous. V lost 4 bases, J lost 3 bases, and 8 bases lay in between. Germline CDR1 is ENHRY and CDR2 is SYGVKD. CDR3 length: 13 amino acids. The CDR3 DNA reads TGTGCCATCAGTGTAAGAGTTACAGATACGCAGTATTTT. Its protein product is CAISVRVTDTQYF.

The chain carries TRBV5-4 and TRBJ1-2, with D tentatively TRBD1 (6 bases). Trimming took off 3 bases at V and 4 bases at J, with 13 bases between the two ends. The length of the CDR3 is 14 residues. In germline, CDR1 is SGHNT, CDR2 YYREEE (reference sequence). CDR3 coding DNA: TGTGCCAGCAGCTACAGGGAAGGTGGCTATGGCTACACCTTC. Protein product: CASSYREGGYGYTF.

The V gene is TRBV27, the J gene TRBJ1-2; 7 bases are a match to TRBD1. V trimming: 5 bases; J trimming: 4 bases; junction bases outside the gene matches: 4. From germline, CDR1 is MNHEY and CDR2 SMNVEV (reference sequence). The CDR3 extends over 13 amino acids. CDR3 sequence reads: CASSPGQSYGYTF. The CDR3 region has the DNA TGTGCCAGCAGTCCGGGACAGAGCTATGGCTACACCTTC.

V is TRBV2 and J is TRBJ1-1, with 8 bases fitting TRBD1. Germline V lookup: CDR1 SNHLY, CDR2 FYNNEI. Germline trimming cut 4 bases from V and 5 bases from J; bases unmatched to any gene: 6. CDR3 length: 14 residues. The CDR3 DNA follows: TGTGCCAGCAGTGCGGACAGGGTTGGGACTGAAGCTTTCTTT. Translation gives CASSADRVGTEAFF. Supplemented by reference TRBV2 and TRBJ1-1, the full variable domain reads EPEVTQTPSHQVTQMGQEVILRCVPISNHLYFYWYRQILGQKVEFLVSFYNNEISEKSEIFDDQFSVERPDGSNFTLKIRSTKLEDSAMYFCASSADRVGTEAFFGQGTRLTVV.

This chain uses TRBV29-1 with TRBJ1-5, with D perhaps matching TRBD1 (5 bases). The V end lost 8 bases, the J end lost 1 base, and 18 bases lay between the germline ends. The CDR3 consists of 15 residues. Germline loops: CDR1 SQVTM, CDR2 ANQGSEA. CDR3 sequence reads: CSQPEQDRSNQPQHF. In DNA form, the CDR3 reads TGCAGCCAACCCGAACAGGACCGCAGCAATCAGCCCCAGCATTTT.

J is TRBJ1-5 and V is TRBV7-9; D ambiguous. Trimming shortened V by 0 bases and J by 9 bases, and 9 bases separated the two germline ends. Germline CDR1 and CDR2: SEHNR and FQNEAQ (reference sequence). The CDR3 length is 13 residues. The DNA for the CDR3 is TGTGCCAGCAGCTTAGCAGGGAGTTCGCCCCAGCATTTT. Protein sequence: CASSLAGSSPQHF.

V and J are TRBV5-1 and TRBJ2-7; D not resolved. From germline, CDR1 is SGHRS and CDR2 YFSETQ. The germline V and J ends were trimmed by 4 bases and 2 bases, with 16 bases remaining between them. This CDR3 comprises 15 residues. For the CDR3, the DNA is TGCGCCAGCAGCCAGGTAGTAAGATCTACCTACGAGCAGTACTTC. This gives the protein CASSQVVRSTYEQYF.

The J gene is TRBJ1-3, the V gene TRBV2; no clear D gene. The V gene lost 6 bases and the J gene lost 3 bases, with 9 bases spanning the gap. Germline assignment: CDR1 SNHLY and CDR2 FYNNEI. This CDR3 contains 13 residues. The CDR3 nucleotides read TGTGCCAGCAGCCAAAACTTTGGAAACACCATATATTTT. This sequence encodes CASSQNFGNTIYF.

This sequence joins TRBV6-5 and TRBJ2-1; D perhaps matches TRBD2 (7 bases). This CDR3 is 14 amino acids long. The germline CDR1 and CDR2 sequences are MNHEY and SVGAGI. The V end lost 0 bases, the J end lost 7 bases, and 10 bases lay between the germline ends. The CDR3 spells CASSYSGGGNEQFF. The DNA of the CDR3 is TGTGCCAGCAGTTACTCAGGGGGGGGGAATGAGCAGTTCTTC.